In its sample, the clone carrying this T cell receptor beta chain was seen a few times. What it binds is unknown. This sample includes further DNA sequences coding for the same CDR3. The data originate from a study of beta chain features in type 1 diabetes. Findings and caveats of the study: In all four CD4+ subsets, TCRB CDR3 length was significantly, moderately reduced in type 1 diabetes.

Expressed TCRB transcripts were sequenced because the entire RNA isolate underwent reverse transcription. The repertoire was sequenced with immunoSEQ multiplex PCR; TCRdb's copy has only in-frame clones and lacks some. The sample holds about 700,000 clones, around an eighth seen once. Germline-derived CDR1 and CDR2 are KGHSH and LQKENI. V was pared by 3 bases and J by 0 bases, with 8 bases between. This CDR3 comprises 15 residues. The TCR sequence derives from a man younger than 30 with type 1 diabetes. The sequencing input was naive CD4+ T cells from blood. This chain connects TRBV18 to TRBJ2-2; possible D gene TRBD1, 6 bases. Here the CDR3 DNA reads TGTGCCAGCTCACCTGGACAGTCGAACACCGGGGAGCTGTTTTTT. Its translation: CASSPGQSNTGELFF.